These T cell receptor beta chains were read from a single sample in a study of blood T cell repertoires in COVID-19. Sequencing was performed with immunoSEQ multiplex PCR; in TCRdb, only in-frame clones are kept and a portion is missing. Of 250,000 to 350,000 clones in the sample, 70% to 90% were seen once. The material sequenced was PBMCs or T cells enriched from blood (not recorded which). The receptors stem from a woman between 25 and 40 years old who had recovered from COVID-19. Both conserved end residues are part of each CDR3. Fields, in order: V gene, J gene, CDR3 protein.

TRBV14	TRBJ2-3	CASSQDLVLAGGADTQYF
TRBV24-1	TRBJ1-2	CATSDTGTGGIQRYGYTF
TRBV7-3	TRBJ2-1	CASSLMSSGRPLDEQFF
TRBV2	TRBJ2-5	CASSEGGTRETQYF
TRBV11-2	TRBJ2-4	CASSLTPGGENIQYF
TRBV6-4	TRBJ1-2	CASSESGHYGYTF
TRBV1	TRBJ1-5	CTSSQGGMDQPQHF
TRBV13	TRBJ2-3	CASSLRSSLTDTQYF
TRBV19	TRBJ2-3	CASSFRTGGTDTQYF
TRBV3-1/TRBV3-2	TRBJ2-1	CASSQDEGSYNEQFF
TRBV4-1	TRBJ2-5	CASSHRKGGGGSTQYF
TRBV18	TRBJ2-5	CASSPGAVGETQYF
TRBV4-1	TRBJ1-1	CASSQDQGSTNTEAFF
TRBV2	TRBJ1-4	CASRIGQVNEKLFF
TRBV29-1	TRBJ1-5	CSVLTGDNQPQHF
TRBV5-1	TRBJ2-4	CASSLAVTGLDIQYF
TRBV19	TRBJ2-3	CASSLAHNTQYF
TRBV6-5	TRBJ2-5	CASSRGQETQYF
TRBV7-2	TRBJ1-2	CASSSDRGPFGYTF
TRBV27	TRBJ2-1	CASSLDRGTVSYNEQFF
TRBV10-3	TRBJ2-2	CAISSGLLIVTGELFF
TRBV7-9	TRBJ1-1	CASRGGTVNTEAFF
TRBV28	TRBJ2-7	CASIRLAGSEQYF
TRBV2	TRBJ1-1	CASSEEGREGAEAFF
TRBV5-1	TRBJ2-5	CASGTGWNKLETQYF
TRBV6-1	TRBJ1-2	CASSDRVGYTF
TRBV9	TRBJ2-7	CASSAGTSGTYEQYF
TRBV11-2	TRBJ2-2	CASRPLTGVKGGELFF
TRBV29-1	TRBJ2-3	CSALGAGATVSTDTQYF
TRBV4-1	TRBJ1-2	CASSQSLPPGVKSYGYTF
TRBV18	TRBJ2-1	CASSPPASYNEQFF
TRBV18	TRBJ1-2	CASSPVIVEGRYGYTF
TRBV28	TRBJ2-3	CASSLDTYTDTQYF
TRBV28	TRBJ2-5	CASNLQGAKETQYF
TRBV2	TRBJ2-4	CASRDSRVAKNIQYF
TRBV28	TRBJ2-3	CASRPTDRADTQYF
TRBV5-6	TRBJ2-1	CASSLGQGYNEQFF
TRBV7-6	TRBJ2-1	CASSLASTSGGYNEQFF
TRBV5-1	TRBJ2-1	CASSLRTSGGNEQFF
TRBV6-5	TRBJ1-5	CASSYTPPRAGQPQHF
TRBV10-2	TRBJ1-1	CASSATGGLAEAFF
TRBV7-9	TRBJ2-7	CASSSSGTGSYEQYF
TRBV7-2	TRBJ2-5	CASSFTLGQGETQYF
TRBV9	TRBJ2-2	CASSPRRGANTGELFF
TRBV7-2	TRBJ1-4	CASSSIDWARGEKLFF
TRBV5-1	TRBJ1-3	CASSEGQGATGNTIYF